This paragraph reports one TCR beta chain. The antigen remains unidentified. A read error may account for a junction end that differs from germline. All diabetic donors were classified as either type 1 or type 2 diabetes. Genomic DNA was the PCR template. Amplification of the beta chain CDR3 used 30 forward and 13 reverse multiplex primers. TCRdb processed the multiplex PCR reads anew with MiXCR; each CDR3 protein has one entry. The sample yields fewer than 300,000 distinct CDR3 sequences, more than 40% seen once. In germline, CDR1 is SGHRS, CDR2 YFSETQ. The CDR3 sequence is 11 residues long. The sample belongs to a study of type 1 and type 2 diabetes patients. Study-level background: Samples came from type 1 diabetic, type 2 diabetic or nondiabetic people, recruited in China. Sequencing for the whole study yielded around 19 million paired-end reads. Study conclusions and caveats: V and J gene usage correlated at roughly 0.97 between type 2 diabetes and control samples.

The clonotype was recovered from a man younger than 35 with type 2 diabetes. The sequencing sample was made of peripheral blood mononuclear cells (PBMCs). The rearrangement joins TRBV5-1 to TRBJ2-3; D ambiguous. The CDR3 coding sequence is TGCGCCAGCCGCTTTGCAGATACGCAGTATTTT. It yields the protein CASRFADTQYF.